A selection of T cell receptor beta chains follows, all from one sample in a study of cytomegalovirus exposure and HLA in healthy donors. TCRdb's copy holds only in-frame clones and misses some; the assay was immunoSEQ multiplex PCR. The repertoire holds about 160,000 clones, with around four fifths as singletons. Sequenced input: PBMCs. The origin of the receptors is a woman aged 45 to 65 in good health and CMV-seronegative. The CDR3 runs from the conserved cysteine through the conserved F or W. The order of the fields is clone size, V gene, J gene, D gene, CDR3 DNA, CDR3 protein. A D gene is named only where the DNA matches it firmly. Part of the rows lack a size; the others show once, few, many or a class for expanded clones.

>-|TRBV18|TRBJ2-1|TRBD2
TGTGCCAGCTCACCTCCACTGACTAGCGGGAGGGCTTATGAGCAGTTCTTC
CASSPPLTSGRAYEQFF
>-|TRBV5-1|TRBJ2-7|-
TGCGCCAGCAGCGCCCAAGGGGCTAGCTCCTACGAGCAGTACTTC
CASSAQGASSYEQYF
>few|TRBV6-6|TRBJ2-1|TRBD2
TGTGCCAGCAGTTACTCTCAGCGGGGGGGCATGCATGAGCAGTTCTTC
CASSYSQRGGMHEQFF
>few|TRBV10-3|TRBJ1-1|TRBD1
TGTGCCATCAGTGTTGGAGGGGGCAACACTGAAGCTTTCTTT
CAISVGGGNTEAFF
>-|TRBV4-3|TRBJ2-1|-
TGCGCCAGCAGCCAAGGACAGATCACCTACAATGAGCAGTTCTTC
CASSQGQITYNEQFF
>-|TRBV27|TRBJ2-1|-
TGTGCCAGCAGTCGGAAGACAGGATTGGGGTACAATGAGCAGTTCTTC
CASSRKTGLGYNEQFF
>-|TRBV10-2|TRBJ1-5|TRBD1
TGCGCCAGCAGTGAGTTAGGACAGGGGGCGGCTCAGCCCCAGCATTTT
CASSELGQGAAQPQHF
>-|TRBV6-5|TRBJ2-7|-
TGTGCCAGCAGTTACTCGACTGGCGAGCAGTACTTC
CASSYSTGEQYF
>once|TRBV11-2|TRBJ1-6|TRBD1
TGTGCCAGCAGCTTAGGGACAGGGTTGGGTTCACCCCTCCACTTT
CASSLGTGLGSPLHF
>-|TRBV4-1|TRBJ1-2|-
TGCGCCAGCAGCCCGCGATCTAACTATGGCTACACCTTC
CASSPRSNYGYTF
>-|TRBV21-1|TRBJ1-2|-
TGTGCCAGCAGCAGCCGGGACAGGGGGATCTATGGCTACACCTTC
CASSSRDRGIYGYTF
>-|TRBV5-4|TRBJ1-4|TRBD1
TGTGCCAGCAGCGCAGACAGGGGTCGGGAAAAACTGTTTTTT
CASSADRGREKLFF
>once|TRBV29-1|TRBJ1-1|-
TGCAGCGTTTCAATGGGGCAATTGAACACTGAAGCTTTCTTT
CSVSMGQLNTEAFF
>few|TRBV4-1|TRBJ1-4|-
TGCGCCAGCAGCCGGTGGGGGCAGGGAAAATATCTTAATGAAAAACTGTTTTTT
CASSRWGQGKYLNEKLFF
>-|TRBV6-1|TRBJ1-4|-
TGTGCCAGCACCCGAGATGAAAAACTGTTTTTT
CASTRDEKLFF
>-|TRBV19|TRBJ1-2|-
TGTGCCAGTAGTATAGGGCCAGGAAATTCTGGCTACACCTTC
CASSIGPGNSGYTF
>-|TRBV7-8|TRBJ1-1|TRBD1
TGTGCCAGCAGCCCCCCCTTACGGACAGGGGACGGGCAGGCTTTCTTT
CASSPPLRTGDGQAFF
>-|TRBV7-9|TRBJ1-5|-
TGTGCCAGCAGCTTAGGGCAGGGGAGCAATCAGCCCCAGCATTTT
CASSLGQGSNQPQHF
>-|TRBV27|TRBJ2-7|-
TGTGCCAGCAGTTATCGAGGCGGAGGATCATCCTACGAGCAGTACTTC
CASSYRGGGSSYEQYF
>-|TRBV9|TRBJ2-3|TRBD1
TGTGCCAGCAGCCCCAGGGGACAGATTCTGTGGGATACGCAGTATTTT
CASSPRGQILWDTQYF
>-|TRBV19|TRBJ1-2|-
TGTGCCAGTAGTAACCTCCGGCTAGATTTAGGCGGCTACACCTTC
CASSNLRLDLGGYTF
>-|TRBV4-2|TRBJ2-2|-
TGTGCCAGCAGCCAAGCATTGTCTAGCCGGCCGTCCACCGGGGAGCTGTTTTTT
CASSQALSSRPSTGELFF
>-|TRBV2|TRBJ2-3|TRBD2
TGTGCCAGCAGCGTGGGACTAGCGGGATCGGATACGCAGTATTTT
CASSVGLAGSDTQYF
>-|TRBV6-1|TRBJ2-3|TRBD2
TGTGCCAGCAGTGAACTAGCGGGGGGGCCAGATACGCAGTATTTT
CASSELAGGPDTQYF
>-|TRBV29-1|TRBJ1-2|TRBD1
TGCAGCGTTGCCAGGACAGGGGCCAACTATGGCTACACCTTC
CSVARTGANYGYTF
>-|TRBV19|TRBJ2-7|-
TGTGCCAGTAGACGACAGGCCGCCTCCTACGAGCAGTACTTC
CASRRQAASYEQYF
>-|TRBV6-5|TRBJ2-7|TRBD1
TGTGCCAGCAGTTACTCGTCGAGACAGGGGATACACGAGCAGTACTTC
CASSYSSRQGIHEQYF
>-|TRBV19|TRBJ1-1|-
TGTGCCAGTAGTATAGATTCCGGACAGAGACTTGAAGCTTTCTTT
CASSIDSGQRLEAFF
>-|TRBV6-6|TRBJ1-4|-
TGTGCCAGCAAACTTGTTGAAAAACTGTTTTTT
CASKLVEKLFF
>-|TRBV10-3|TRBJ2-2|-
TGTGCCATACGGACTACCGCGAACACCGGGGAGCTGTTTTTT
CAIRTTANTGELFF
>-|TRBV7-2|TRBJ2-3|-
TGTGCCAGCAGCTTAGGCAGGGAGGGCACAGATACGCAGTATTTT
CASSLGREGTDTQYF
>-|TRBV5-4|TRBJ2-4|TRBD1
TGTGCCAGCAGCGAACAGGGGAACAAAAACATTCAGTACTTC
CASSEQGNKNIQYF
>-|TRBV7-2|TRBJ1-2|TRBD1
TGTGCCAGCAGCTTAGGTGGGGGGGGACAGGGGGCTCGTGGCTACACCTTC
CASSLGGGGQGARGYTF
>-|TRBV30|TRBJ1-5|-
TGTGCCTGGAGTGGAGACCCGGACAGTACCAATCAGCCCCAGCATTTT
CAWSGDPDSTNQPQHF
>-|TRBV7-2|TRBJ1-5|-
TGTGCCAGCAGCTTAGCGGGGTTCAACAGGCCCTATAGCAATCAGCCCCAGCATTTT
CASSLAGFNRPYSNQPQHF
>-|TRBV7-9|TRBJ2-3|TRBD2
TGTGCCAGCAGCTTACCGACTAGCGGGAGTGATCATCCGGATACGCAGTATTTT
CASSLPTSGSDHPDTQYF
>-|TRBV10-3|TRBJ2-1|TRBD2
TGTGCCTCCTACTCTCCGTGGGCTAGCGGCAATGAGCAGTTCTTC
CASYSPWASGNEQFF
>-|TRBV18|TRBJ2-1|-
TGTGCCAGCTCATCGGTTATTGAGCAGTTCTTC
CASSSVIEQFF
>once|TRBV7-3|TRBJ2-3|-
TGTGCCAGCAGCTTAAATCCAGCGGCCGGCACAGATACGCAGTATTTT
CASSLNPAAGTDTQYF
>-|TRBV18|TRBJ2-1|-
TGTGCCAGCTCACCCGCCTACAATGAGCAGTTCTTC
CASSPAYNEQFF
>-|TRBV30|TRBJ1-6|-
TGTGCCTGGAGTGGAAGCATACCCTATAATTCACCCCTCCACTTT
CAWSGSIPYNSPLHF